A selection of T cell receptor beta chains follows, all from one sample in a study of blood T cells in healthy people across ages. In TCRdb, the 5' RACE reads were re-called with MiXCR into one record per CDR3 protein. The sample has about 930,000 distinct CDR3 sequences, just under 30% seen once. These data were likewise used in another study, on T cells of mothers and their children.

The sequenced sample consisted of blood. These receptors originate from a woman aged 40 to 49 in good health. The CDR3 runs from the conserved cysteine through the conserved F or W. Each record gives: CDR3 DNA, CDR3 protein, D gene, clone size, V gene, J gene. D genes are given only for firm matches. Rows may omit the clone size; those that give it use once, few, many or a size class.

DNA: TGCAGCGCCGCTACAGGGGGCTCTGGCTACACCTTC
CDR3: CSAATGGSGYTF
D: TRBD1
size: -
V: TRBV29-1
J: TRBJ1-2

DNA: TGTGCCAGCAACCCGGGACAGGGACTGAATGAGCAGTTCTTC
CDR3: CASNPGQGLNEQFF
D: TRBD1
size: -
V: TRBV2
J: TRBJ2-1

DNA: TGTGCCAGCAGTAGGACAGGGTTTGGAGCTTTCTTT
CDR3: CASSRTGFGAFF
D: TRBD1
size: -
V: TRBV12-3/TRBV12-4
J: TRBJ1-1

DNA: TGCGCCAGCAGCGGGTACAGGGAGAGTAACTATGGCTACACCTTC
CDR3: CASSGYRESNYGYTF
D: -
size: few
V: TRBV5-1
J: TRBJ1-2

DNA: TGTGCCAGCAGCTTGGTGACGGGGACCTACGAGCAGTACTTC
CDR3: CASSLVTGTYEQYF
D: -
size: -
V: TRBV7-2
J: TRBJ2-7

DNA: TGCAGTGCTAGAGACCAGGGGAGGCGGGGGGCCTACAATGAGCAGTTCTTC
CDR3: CSARDQGRRGAYNEQFF
D: TRBD2
size: many
V: TRBV20-1
J: TRBJ2-1

DNA: TGTGCCAGCAGGTCAGCAACCTACAATGAGCAGTTCTTC
CDR3: CASRSATYNEQFF
D: -
size: few
V: TRBV12-3/TRBV12-4
J: TRBJ2-1

DNA: TGCAGCCTCGGACAGGGTAAGGGCAATGAGCAGTTCTTC
CDR3: CSLGQGKGNEQFF
D: TRBD1
size: few
V: TRBV29-1
J: TRBJ2-1

DNA: TGTGCCAGCAGCGCTTCGACAGGGGAAAACGGGGAGCTGTTTTTT
CDR3: CASSASTGENGELFF
D: TRBD1
size: -
V: TRBV27
J: TRBJ2-2

DNA: TGTGCCAGTAGTCCCCGGACTAGCGGGGGTGAAGAGACCCAGTACTTC
CDR3: CASSPRTSGGEETQYF
D: TRBD2
size: -
V: TRBV19
J: TRBJ2-5

DNA: TGTGCCTCCGCCATCGACAGACAGCAAGAGACCCAGTACTTC
CDR3: CASAIDRQQETQYF
D: -
size: many
V: TRBV10-3
J: TRBJ2-5

DNA: TGTGCCAGCAGTTTCACGGACCCCGGGGGGGGTCAGCCCCAGCATTTT
CDR3: CASSFTDPGGGQPQHF
D: -
size: -
V: TRBV28
J: TRBJ1-5

DNA: TGTGCCAGCTCACCGGACAGGGTCCGCTATGGCTACACCTTC
CDR3: CASSPDRVRYGYTF
D: TRBD1
size: -
V: TRBV18
J: TRBJ1-2

DNA: TGTGCCACCAGTGATTCCTCCGGACAGACCGCACAAGATACGCAGTATTTT
CDR3: CATSDSSGQTAQDTQYF
D: -
size: -
V: TRBV24-1
J: TRBJ2-3

DNA: TGTGCCAGCAGCCCTCAGGAGTCGGGTGAGCAGTACTTC
CDR3: CASSPQESGEQYF
D: -
size: many
V: TRBV12-3/TRBV12-4
J: TRBJ2-7

DNA: TGTGCCAGCAGTTTAGGTGCGCGGGCGTTTGGCTACACCTTC
CDR3: CASSLGARAFGYTF
D: -
size: many
V: TRBV28
J: TRBJ1-2

DNA: TGCAGCGTTGAAGAGAACGACGGCATAGCCTACGAGCAGTACTTC
CDR3: CSVEENDGIAYEQYF
D: -
size: -
V: TRBV29-1
J: TRBJ2-7

DNA: TGTGCCAGCAGCTGGGGCTCCTACGAGCAGTACTTC
CDR3: CASSWGSYEQYF
D: -
size: many
V: TRBV5-6
J: TRBJ2-7

DNA: TGCGCCAGCAGCCAAGTCGGACTAGTGGCCGGGGCCAACGTCCTGACTTTC
CDR3: CASSQVGLVAGANVLTF
D: TRBD2
size: few
V: TRBV4-1
J: TRBJ2-6

DNA: TGTGCCGGCAGCTTAGCAGGGACAGGGTTGTACACTGAAGCTTTCTTT
CDR3: CAGSLAGTGLYTEAFF
D: TRBD1
size: -
V: TRBV7-9
J: TRBJ1-1

DNA: TGCAGTGCTAGACCCCCAGGCGACAGGGGGAGAGTAACTTTCTTT
CDR3: CSARPPGDRGRVTFF
D: TRBD1
size: many
V: TRBV20-1
J: TRBJ1-1

DNA: TGTGCCATCAGTGAGGGGGTCACTGAAGCTTTCTTT
CDR3: CAISEGVTEAFF
D: -
size: few
V: TRBV10-3
J: TRBJ1-1

DNA: TGTGCCAGCAGTTACTCGATCCACGAGCAGTACTTC
CDR3: CASSYSIHEQYF
D: -
size: many
V: TRBV6-2/TRBV6-3
J: TRBJ2-7

DNA: TGCAGCGTTGAATGGTTAGGGGAGACCCAGTACTTC
CDR3: CSVEWLGETQYF
D: -
size: -
V: TRBV29-1
J: TRBJ2-5

DNA: TGTGCCAGCAGCTTAGTTCGCGGACAGGGAGGGACTGAAGCTTTCTTT
CDR3: CASSLVRGQGGTEAFF
D: TRBD1
size: few
V: TRBV7-2
J: TRBJ1-1

DNA: TGTGCCAGCAGTTCCCGACTAGCGGGGCCCACAGATACGCAGTATTTT
CDR3: CASSSRLAGPTDTQYF
D: TRBD2
size: -
V: TRBV28
J: TRBJ2-3

DNA: TGTGCCAGCAGCGTAGCTTCAACTAGCGGGGGGCAAGAGACCCAGTACTTC
CDR3: CASSVASTSGGQETQYF
D: TRBD2
size: few
V: TRBV9
J: TRBJ2-5

DNA: TGTGCCTGGAGGAACATTACCGAGCAGTACTTC
CDR3: CAWRNITEQYF
D: -
size: many
V: TRBV30
J: TRBJ2-7